This TCR beta chain was found in a study of cytomegalovirus exposure and HLA in healthy donors. Primers for the PCR totalled 60 Vbeta and 13 Jbeta. Sequenced by immunoSEQ multiplex PCR; TCRdb stores in-frame clones only, minus some. The sample has more than 85,000 clones, around 80% seen once; the top ten hold under 15%. Sequencing used PBMCs. The source is a man between 25 and 39 years old in good health and CMV-seropositive.

CDR3 protein: CASSSEHHSYEQYF. CDR3 DNA: TGTGCCAGCAGCTCGGAGCACCATTCCTACGAGCAGTACTTC. The chain recombines TRBV11-2 with TRBJ2-7; D unclear. This CDR3 contains 14 residues. The ends were cut back, 4 bases at V and 1 base at J, with 11 bases in the middle. Per the germline V gene, CDR1 is SGHAT and CDR2 is FQNNGV.